The 2 T cell receptor beta chains below come from one sample, sequenced in a study of cytomegalovirus exposure and HLA in healthy donors. The PCR ran on 60 Vbeta and 13 Jbeta primers. Only in-frame clones appear in the TCRdb table, and some are missing; sequencing was by immunoSEQ multiplex PCR. This sample's table has 45,000 to 70,000 clones. The sample comprised PBMCs. These receptors were collected from a woman aged 45-65 years in good health and CMV-seropositive.

This clone shows up as medium-sized (0.01 to 0.1%) by frequency. Other DNA sequences in this specimen translate into the identical CDR3. The rearrangement links TRBV10-2 to TRBJ2-7; D possibly corresponds to TRBD1 (6 bases). V was shortened by 7 bases and J by 3 bases, with 13 bases between the two germline ends. CDR3 length: 13 amino acids. In germline, CDR1 is WSHSY, CDR2 SAAADI. The CDR3 reads CASKSGQNYEQYF. CDR3 bases: TGCGCCAGCAAGTCCGGACAGAACTACGAGCAGTACTTC.

The V call is TRBV11-2, the J call TRBJ2-1, with TRBD2 as a possible D gene (5 bases). The V end lost 4 bases, the J end lost 4 bases, and 14 bases lay between the germline ends. CDR3 length equals 15 residues. Germline V gene data show CDR1 as SGHAT and CDR2 as FQNNGV. The CDR3 DNA reads as TGTGCCAGCAGCTCGCGGGCGGTCTATTACAATGAGCAGTTCTTC. Translating gives CASSSRAVYYNEQFF.